A selection of T cell receptor beta chains follows, all from one sample in a study of T cells in Graves' hyperthyroidism and ophthalmopathy. A single record per CDR3 protein comes from TCRdb applying MiXCR to the multiplex PCR reads. The data hold 550,000 to 650,000 distinct CDR3 sequences, with about 15% observed a single time. Sequenced sample: blood. These receptors were taken from a woman aged 40 to 49 with Graves' hyperthyroidism. The CDR3 runs from the conserved cysteine through the conserved F or W. A D gene is named only where the DNA matches it firmly. Expanded clones get a size class; other rows say once, few or many, or leave the size out.

d_call	v_call	clone_size	j_call	cdr3_aa	cdr3_nt
TRBD1	TRBV13	-	TRBJ1-6	CASSLGGTGTNSPLHF	TGTGCCAGCAGCTTAGGCGGGACAGGGACCAATTCACCCCTCCACTTT
-	TRBV2	many	TRBJ2-7	CASSPTSNSYEQYF	TGTGCCAGCAGCCCAACCTCGAACTCCTACGAGCAGTACTTC
TRBD1	TRBV7-9	many	TRBJ1-1	CASSSGTGERDTEAFF	TGTGCCAGCAGCTCCGGGACAGGGGAAAGGGACACTGAAGCTTTCTTT
TRBD2	TRBV7-2	few	TRBJ2-7	CASSLAGGGTTSYEQYF	TGTGCCAGCAGCTTAGCAGGCGGTGGGACTACCTCCTACGAGCAGTACTTC
-	TRBV7-8	-	TRBJ1-1	CASSLDSGRLSLNTEAFF	TGTGCCAGCAGCTTAGATTCGGGCAGACTGAGCCTGAACACTGAAGCTTTCTTT
-	TRBV3-1	many	TRBJ1-2	CASSQATPYGYTF	TGTGCCAGCAGCCAGGCCACCCCCTATGGCTACACCTTC
-	TRBV30	many	TRBJ2-1	CAWTAGSSYNEQFF	TGTGCCTGGACCGCGGGGAGCTCCTACAATGAGCAGTTCTTC
-	TRBV10-3	-	TRBJ2-2	CAINSREGDTGELFF	TGTGCCATCAATTCCAGGGAGGGGGACACCGGGGAGCTGTTTTTT
TRBD1	TRBV6-1	few	TRBJ1-6	CASGPQGASLPLHF	TGTGCCAGCGGACCACAGGGGGCGTCTCTACCCCTCCACTTT
TRBD1	TRBV12-3/TRBV12-4	many	TRBJ1-1	CASSLLPGQGTTEAFF	TGTGCCAGCAGTTTATTGCCGGGACAGGGGACCACTGAAGCTTTCTTT
-	TRBV5-5	many	TRBJ2-1	CASSLETDRRLYNEQFF	TGTGCCAGCAGCTTGGAGACTGACAGGAGACTTTACAATGAGCAGTTCTTC